This T cell receptor (beta chain) was sequenced for a study of CD8+ T cells in alopecia areata. Study-wide context: Tofacitinib administration to treated patients was oral, at 5 to 10 mg twice daily. Study outcomes and limitations: Clonality exceeded that of normal scalp in lesional scalp, most notably in alopecia totalis/universalis. Sequencing of scalp samples also includes resident alphabeta T cells from normal skin.

Details on this clone: No antigen is known for it.

With 4 bases clipped from V and 4 bases from J, the junction kept 4 bases outside the gene matches. Germline V gives CDR1 LGHNT, CDR2 FRNRAP. This CDR3 region has 14 residues. Both peripheral blood and punch biopsies of lesional scalp skin were obtained from patients who had alopecia areata. Reverse transcribed after extraction, RNA yielded cDNA as the sequencing template. Sequencing was performed with immunoSEQ multiplex PCR; in TCRdb, only in-frame clones are kept and a portion is missing. The repertoire consists of around 250,000 clones, with roughly two thirds occurring once and the leading ten covering more than 0.95%.

V and J are TRBV12-5 and TRBJ2-5; 9 nucleotides line up with TRBD1. This clonotype originated in a human donor with alopecia areata. Sample: CD4+ T cells sorted from blood, taken at week 0. In nucleotides, the CDR3 is TGTGCTAGTGGTTCAACAGGGGGCCTAGAGACCCAGTACTTC. Protein: CASGSTGGLETQYF.